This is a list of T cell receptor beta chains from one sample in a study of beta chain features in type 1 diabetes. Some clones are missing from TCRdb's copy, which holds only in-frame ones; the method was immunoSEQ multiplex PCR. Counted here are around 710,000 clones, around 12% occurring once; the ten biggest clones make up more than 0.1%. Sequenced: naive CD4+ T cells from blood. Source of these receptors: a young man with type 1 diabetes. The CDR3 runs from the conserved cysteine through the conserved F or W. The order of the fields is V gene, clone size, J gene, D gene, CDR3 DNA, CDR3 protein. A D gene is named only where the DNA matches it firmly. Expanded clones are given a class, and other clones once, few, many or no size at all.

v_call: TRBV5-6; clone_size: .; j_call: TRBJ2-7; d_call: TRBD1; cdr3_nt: TGTGCCAGCAGCTCCCCCGGGACAGTACCGTACGAGCAGTACTTC; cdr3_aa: CASSSPGTVPYEQYF
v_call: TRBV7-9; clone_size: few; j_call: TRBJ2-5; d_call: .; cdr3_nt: TGTGCCAGCAGCTTAGGTGGCGAGGCGCCTACCTATGGGACCCAGTACTTC; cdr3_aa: CASSLGGEAPTYGTQYF
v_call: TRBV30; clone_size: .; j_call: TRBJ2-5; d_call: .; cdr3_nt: TGTGCCTGGAAGACTGGCGAGACCCAGTACTTC; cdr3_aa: CAWKTGETQYF
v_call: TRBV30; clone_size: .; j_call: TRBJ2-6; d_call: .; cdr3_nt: TGTGCCTGGAGTGTTGGACTGATCTCTGGGGCCAACGTCCTGACTTTC; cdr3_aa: CAWSVGLISGANVLTF
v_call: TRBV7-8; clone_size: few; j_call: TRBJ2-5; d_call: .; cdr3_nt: TGTGCCAGCAGCTTACGGGCCGACCACCAGCAGACCCAGTACTTC; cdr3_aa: CASSLRADHQQTQYF
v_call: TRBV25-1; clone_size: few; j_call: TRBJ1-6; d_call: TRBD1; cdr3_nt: TGTGCCAGCAGTGAATATAACAGGGGTTCACCCCTCCACTTT; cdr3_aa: CASSEYNRGSPLHF
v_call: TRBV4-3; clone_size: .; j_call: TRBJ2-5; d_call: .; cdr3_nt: TGCGCCAGCAGCCAAGTGGAGACAAGCGGTACAGAGACCCAGTACTTC; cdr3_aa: CASSQVETSGTETQYF
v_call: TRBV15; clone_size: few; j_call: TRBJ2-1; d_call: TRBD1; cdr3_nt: TGTGCCACCAGCCGACAGGGGTCCGGCAATGAGCAGTTCTTC; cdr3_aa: CATSRQGSGNEQFF
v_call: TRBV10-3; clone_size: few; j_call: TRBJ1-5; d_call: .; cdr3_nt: TGTGCCATCAGTGAGTCGGAAGGGTTCGGTCAGCCCCAGCATTTT; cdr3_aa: CAISESEGFGQPQHF
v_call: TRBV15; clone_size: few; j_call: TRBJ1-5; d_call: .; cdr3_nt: TGTGCCACCAGCAGGAGCAATCAGCCCCAGCATTTT; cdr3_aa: CATSRSNQPQHF
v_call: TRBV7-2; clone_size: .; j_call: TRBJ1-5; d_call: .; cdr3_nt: TGTGCCAGCAGCAATGCCGGAAGGACGGGATTATCGCCCCAGCATTTT; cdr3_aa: CASSNAGRTGLSPQHF
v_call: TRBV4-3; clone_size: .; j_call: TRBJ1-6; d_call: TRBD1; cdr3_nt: TGCGCCAGCAGCCAAGATCCCAGGGGGCGCTTTGTTTCACCCCTCCACTTT; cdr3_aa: CASSQDPRGRFVSPLHF
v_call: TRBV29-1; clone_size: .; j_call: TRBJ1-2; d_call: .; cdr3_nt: TGCAGCGTTGGAGGGGGGATCGGCTACACCTTC; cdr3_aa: CSVGGGIGYTF
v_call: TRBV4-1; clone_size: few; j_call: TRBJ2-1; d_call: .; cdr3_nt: TGCGCCAGCAGCCCCCAAGAGGATAGCCGGTACAATGAGCAGTTCTTC; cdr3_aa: CASSPQEDSRYNEQFF
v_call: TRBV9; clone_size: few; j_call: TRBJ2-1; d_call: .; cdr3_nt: TGTGCCAGCAGCGTAGAAGGCAGGCGGGGCGGGCAGTTCTTC; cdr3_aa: CASSVEGRRGGQFF
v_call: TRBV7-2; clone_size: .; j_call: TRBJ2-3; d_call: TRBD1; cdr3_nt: TGTGCCAGCAGCTTGGGACAGGGGTCGACAGATACGCAGTATTTT; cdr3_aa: CASSLGQGSTDTQYF
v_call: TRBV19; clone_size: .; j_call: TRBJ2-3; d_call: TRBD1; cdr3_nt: TGTGCCAGCTGGGACAGGGGCGGCACAGATACGCAGTATTTT; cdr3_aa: CASWDRGGTDTQYF
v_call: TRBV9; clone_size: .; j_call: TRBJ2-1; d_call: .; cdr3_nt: TGTGCCAGCAGCGTAGAAAGCCGGCCTACCGCGATATCCTACAATGAGCAGTTCTTC; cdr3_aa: CASSVESRPTAISYNEQFF
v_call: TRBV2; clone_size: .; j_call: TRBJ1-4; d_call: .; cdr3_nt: TGTGCCAGCAGTGATTGGGGGCGTCGTGAAAAACTGTTTTTT; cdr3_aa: CASSDWGRREKLFF
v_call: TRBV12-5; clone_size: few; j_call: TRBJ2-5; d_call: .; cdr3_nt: TGTGCTAGTGGTTTGGTACAGGAAGAGACCCAGTACTTC; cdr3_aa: CASGLVQEETQYF
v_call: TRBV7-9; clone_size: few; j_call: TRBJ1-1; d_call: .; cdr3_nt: TGTGCCAGCAGCCCGAGGGACACTGAAGCTTTCTTT; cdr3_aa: CASSPRDTEAFF
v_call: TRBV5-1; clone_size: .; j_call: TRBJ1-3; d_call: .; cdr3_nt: TGCGCCAGCAGCTTGCAAGGGTCCAACTCTGGAAACACCATATATTTT; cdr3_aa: CASSLQGSNSGNTIYF
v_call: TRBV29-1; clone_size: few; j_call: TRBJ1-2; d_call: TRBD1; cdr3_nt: TGCAGCGTTCAAAAGGGGCCAGGGGGCGGCTATGGCTACACCTTC; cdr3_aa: CSVQKGPGGGYGYTF
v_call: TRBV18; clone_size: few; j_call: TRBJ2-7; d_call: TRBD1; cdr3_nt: TGTGCCAGCTCACCACGGGGACAGGGTTCCTACGAGCAGTACTTC; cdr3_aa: CASSPRGQGSYEQYF
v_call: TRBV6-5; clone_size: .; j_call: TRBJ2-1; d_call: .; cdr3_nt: TGTGCCAGCGGTACAGATGAGCAGTTCTTC; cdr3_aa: CASGTDEQFF
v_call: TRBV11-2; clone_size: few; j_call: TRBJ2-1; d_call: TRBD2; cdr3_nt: TGTGCCAGCAGCTTAGGCAGCGGGGAGACCGAGCAGTTCTTC; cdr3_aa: CASSLGSGETEQFF
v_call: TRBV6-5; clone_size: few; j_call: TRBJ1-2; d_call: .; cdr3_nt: TGTGCCAGCAGCCCCTCGGGTGGCGGCTACACCTTC; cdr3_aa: CASSPSGGGYTF
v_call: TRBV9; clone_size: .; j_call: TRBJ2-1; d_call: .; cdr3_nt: TGTGCCAGCAGCGTAGCTACCGAAGGGGAGCAGTTCTTC; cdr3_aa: CASSVATEGEQFF
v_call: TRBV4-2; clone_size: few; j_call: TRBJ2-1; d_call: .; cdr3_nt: TGTGCCAGCAGCCCAACGGGGGACTCCTACAATGAGCAGTTCTTC; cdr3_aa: CASSPTGDSYNEQFF
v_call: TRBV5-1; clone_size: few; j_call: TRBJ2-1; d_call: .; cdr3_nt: TGCGCCAGCAGTTGGGGTAAGGACAATGAGCAGTTCTTC; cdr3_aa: CASSWGKDNEQFF
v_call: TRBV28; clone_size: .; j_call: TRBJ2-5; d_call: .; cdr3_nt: TGTGCCAGCCGGCAAGAGACCCAGTACTTC; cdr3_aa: CASRQETQYF
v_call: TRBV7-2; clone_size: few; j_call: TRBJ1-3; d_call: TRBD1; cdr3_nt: TGTGCCAGCGATACAGGGGGCGGCAAGGACACCATATATTTT; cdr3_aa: CASDTGGGKDTIYF
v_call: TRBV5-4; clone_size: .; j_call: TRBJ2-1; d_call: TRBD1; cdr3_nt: TGTGCCAGCAGCGCTGGGACAGGCAATGAGCAGTTCTTC; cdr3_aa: CASSAGTGNEQFF
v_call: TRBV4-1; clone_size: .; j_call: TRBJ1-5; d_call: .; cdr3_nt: TGCGCCAGCAGCCAGGCGTATAGCAATCAGCCCCAGCATTTT; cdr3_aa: CASSQAYSNQPQHF
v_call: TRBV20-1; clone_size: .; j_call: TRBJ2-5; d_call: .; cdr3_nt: TGCAGTGCTAGAGTATCGGAGACCCAGTACTTC; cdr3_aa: CSARVSETQYF
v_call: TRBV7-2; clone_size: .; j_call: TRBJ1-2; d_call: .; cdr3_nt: TGTGCCAGCAGCTTAGCGGGTTCCGGCTACACCTTC; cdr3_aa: CASSLAGSGYTF